This record covers a single TCR beta chain. This sample was taken from a study of blood T cell repertoires in COVID-19. Overall study context: Donors in the United States, Italy and Spain gave samples during acute or convalescent COVID-19.

CDR3 length equals 15 residues. The germline gives CDR1 MNHEY, CDR2 SVGAGI. Trimming removed 0 bases at V and 7 bases at J, with 13 bases between. Per the authors' pipeline: Cell counts per sample came from amplifying reference gene primers. Profiled with immunoSEQ multiplex PCR; TCRdb holds only in-frame clones, not every one. Clone size and V and J calls were adopted from that table, with D and trimming inferred from the DNA. The sample lists roughly 240,000 clones, about 83% occurring once. The TCR was taken from a woman aged 45-65 years who had recovered from COVID-19. Sequenced sample: PBMCs or T cells enriched from blood (not recorded which). The chain carries TRBV6-5 and TRBJ1-5; TRBD1 is a possible D gene (6 bases). CDR3: CASSYSGQGSQPQHF. The CDR3 nucleotides are TGTGCCAGCAGTTACTCGGGGCAGGGGTCACAGCCCCAGCATTTT.